This TCR beta chain derives from a study of T cell responses to AZD1222 COVID-19 vaccine (dated by TCRdb to about 2021). Regarding the complete study: Because spike-specific TCR depth and breadth did not differ between the two schedules, AZD1222 recipients who got a second dose at roughly 4 weeks were pooled with those who got a second dose at roughly 12 weeks. Trial participants were enrolled by age into subgroups of 18-55, 56-69 and 70-plus years, and around 140, 26 and 57 TCR-sequenced participants, respectively, were included in these subgroups. TCR sequencing was performed for fewer than 250 trial participants, of whom approximately 200 were given two doses of AZD1222 and roughly 25 were given two doses of MenACWY control vaccine. Points the paper makes about the study in general: Conclusions about previously exposed vaccinees are limited because only six or seven AZD1222 recipients were SARS-CoV-2 seropositive at baseline. The vaccine-associated CD4 TCRs covered the entire spike protein, and the dominant responses fell in regions 160-218 and 743-854. Because no samples from the day 14 peak response were available, repertoires could be characterized only after the peak T cell response. After two AZD1222 doses, spike-specific TCR breadth and depth were significantly higher than at day 0 and than in MenACWY recipients. Participants were mostly white British and included more females than males, and it was suggested by the authors that clonal diversity may have been underestimated. In the small 56-69-year group, the increase in depth fell short of significance, most likely because of low power. Epitopes outside the regions mutated in the B.1.351 and B.1.1.7 variants were reportedly recognized by nearly half of the unique spike-specific TCRs.

A distance of 9 bases separates the germline ends of V and J, which lose 0 bases and 4 bases respectively. From a lookup of the germline V gene, CDR1 and CDR2 are MNHNS and SASEGT. Its CDR3 holds 14 amino acids, cysteine through phenylalanine. Just CDR3 DNA is preserved here, 42 bases in frame from base 1. Reading the label with the study, this specimen's time point is: baseline before first vaccination. Vaccinee samples were obtained from the UK trials COV001 and COV002, which included a single-blind randomized controlled phase 2/3 trial of AZD1222 (ChAdOx1 nCoV-19) in healthy adults. For TCRbeta chain sequencing, PBMC samples from trial participants were taken at day 0 and at day 28 after the second dose. Of note for this clone: It lacks a known antigen. Base-call qualities are not available, and no considerably larger clone is one nucleotide away.

The CDR3 regions of human TCRbeta chains were subjected to immunosequencing. The study's processing was this. TCRs in the repertoires were matched against a reference library of SARS-CoV-2-specific TCRs that had been generated with the MIRA antigen-specificity platform. Breadth meant the fraction of unique TCRs that were SARS-CoV-2-associated, whereas depth meant the fraction of total T cells that were SARS-CoV-2-associated. Using the MIRA data, each spike-specific TCR was assigned both to the spike region to which the TCR was reactive and to a CD4 or CD8 class. Log10-transformed breadth and depth values were compared by one-way ANOVA with Sidak's multiple comparisons tests. TCRdb stores this immuneACCESS table with in-frame sequences only. Part of the clones is absent; in the studies checked, under half of the shortfall reflects unresolved V genes, and no reason is known for the rest. For V, J and clone size, that table is used; D and trimming come from the DNA. In this sample the table shows 150,000 to 200,000 clones, around nine tenths of which occur a single time. Clones ranked in the top ten supply 7.5% to 9.5% of the sample.

The TCR originated in an adult in good health. The sample was peripheral blood, taken on day 0 of AZD1222 vaccination. Recombination joined TRBV6-1 with TRBJ1-2, with the D gene too uncertain to name. The nucleotide sequence reads as follows: TGTGCCAGCAGTGAAGCCCCATCGGTCTATGGCTACACCTTC. Translated, it gives CASSEAPSVYGYTF.